This TCR beta chain originates from a study of cytomegalovirus exposure and HLA in healthy donors (dated by TCRdb to 2016 to 2017). Turning to the overall study: An earlier analysis of more than 550 of the donors reported roughly 300 Gb of sequence data and some 110 million unique TCR beta sequences obtained from some 200 million T cells. To predict cytomegalovirus infection status, the study combined high-throughput TCR immunosequencing, statistical association of individual TCRs with disease status, and machine learning. The number of donors typed differed by locus, with about 629-630 for A, B, C, DRB1 and DQB1, 522 for DQA1, 600 to 610 for DPA1, and around 430 for DPB1. A later analysis re-analyzed previously published TCR beta repertoires from 600 to 850 donors and added high-resolution HLA genotyping to study TCR occurrence patterns. In addition to the first cohort of 666 subjects, a separate validation cohort of 120 different subjects was used. About 300 gigabases of sequencing data and 70 million to 85 million unique TCR sequences were included in an early release covering about 700 HLA-typed donors. Genome-wide SNP genotypes for about 65% of the 666 donors were used in a later genetic analysis, which treated that subset as a discovery cohort. HLA typing included class I and class II loci at four-digit resolution. The study used immunosequencing to profile the T cell repertoires of under 700 subjects and linked those repertoires to cytomegalovirus serostatus. In an earlier analysis of a few hundred of the donors, high-throughput TCR beta sequencing was used to judge whether each TCR beta V gene segment behaved as functional or pseudogenic. Donor age, sex, ethnicity and CMV serostatus were collected together with the repertoire data. Across approximately 420 genotyped donors of the cohort, an average of about 240,000 unique TCR beta nucleotide sequences per donor were sequenced, and approximately 17% of those sequences were non-productive. Among the approximately 430 genotyped donors, under 90% belonged to the genetic ancestry cluster associated with self-reported Caucasian donors. About five DR-DQ haplotypes were treated as single units for association and clustering because of strong linkage in the cohort. The later analysis used no new phenotypic data to find candidate immune exposures, relying instead on TCR beta sequences and their occurrence across donors. The study was designed to test whether signatures of past pathogen exposure could be identified by cataloging public T cell receptors. All discovery cohort repertoires had been generated on a single sequencing platform.

As to this clone: Its antigen is currently not known. No much larger clone exists at a distance of one base, and base qualities are not known.

The cohort was made up of 500 to 850 healthy bone marrow donors. At the time of sampling, every cohort member was nominally healthy, though immune exposures that went unrecorded were likely present. The donor tested CMV seropositive, placing the donor among the 250 to 300 seropositive members of the cohort. A peripheral blood sample was collected from each donor, and TCR beta sequencing was performed on peripheral blood mononuclear cells. The Qiagen DNeasy Blood Extraction Kit was used to extract genomic DNA from the blood cell samples. Library prep was done by the immunoSEQ multiplex PCR assay. For the multiplex PCR, a mixture combining 60 forward primers for TCR Vbeta segments and 13 reverse primers for TCR Jbeta segments was used. The CDR3 region of rearranged TCR beta genes was amplified from genomic DNA by a multiplex PCR assay. On the Illumina HiSeq System, the amplified TCR beta libraries were sequenced as 87-base-pair reads. The source study handled its data this way. A later analysis counted tens of millions of unique TCR beta chains across the 666 repertoires, and some 12 million of these chains were shared by at least two donors. Raw reads were error-corrected and collapsed into unique sequences by a nearest-neighbor algorithm in which closely related sequences were merged to remove PCR and sequencing errors. CDR3 sequences were aligned to IMGT reference sequences to assign V, D and J gene segments. For a sequence to be retained, at least a six-nucleotide match to both a V gene segment and a J gene segment was required. Rearrangements were called productive when the CDR3 lacked stop codons and stayed in frame with V and J; all others were non-productive. Following IMGT convention, CDR3 was defined as the stretch from the second conserved V-encoded cysteine to the conserved J-encoded phenylalanine. In an earlier analysis of some 550 of the donors, sequences lacking an unambiguous match to a single V gene segment were excluded. In an earlier analysis of several hundred of the donors, a V segment was called functional when productive rearrangements were above 56.7%, and segregating when the standard deviation between donors exceeded 5%. A statistical classification framework was built for diagnosing cytomegalovirus status from the catalog of TCR beta chain sequences. In a later analysis, TCR nucleotide sequences were compared against IMGT/GENE-DB human TR gene sequences so that V and J genes could be assigned. In a later analysis, CDR3 sequences and most-parsimonious VDJ recombination scenarios were assigned using the TCRdist pipeline. In a later analysis, every TCR beta chain was defined by the combination of its CDR3 amino acid sequence and its V-gene family, and reads without a unique V-gene family were dropped. To address suspected cross-contamination and a sequencing artifact, a later analysis removed 592 highly shared, low-generation-probability nucleotide sequences. A later analysis calculated a clonal expansion index for each public chain from normalized within-repertoire ranks of inferred template counts. In a later analysis, generation probabilities were computed with a VDJ recombination model fitted to out-of-frame rearrangements, and the resulting probabilities were checked against IGoR. A later analysis scored TCR-TCR, TCR-HLA and TCR-CMV co-occurrence with hypergeometric tests, applying a repertoire-size bias correction to TCR pairs. In a later analysis, false discovery rates were estimated by permuting HLA or CMV assignments 20 times. In a later analysis, co-occurring TCRs were grouped using DBSCAN, with TCRdist sequence similarity added in when clustering inside HLA-allele-positive subsets. Repertoires with fewer than 30,000 or more than 120,000 public chains, plus five repertoires with anomalous nucleotide sharing, were excluded from co-occurrence clustering. TCRdb holds this immuneACCESS table with in-frame rearrangements only. Some clones are missing; in checked studies, unresolved V genes explain under half, and the rest has no known cause. The V and J calls and clone size were taken over from that table, and D and trimming were inferred from the DNA. This sample lists about 110,000 clones; approximately 80% were detected once. The top ten clonotypes cover roughly 4.9% of the sample.

Beyond this particular receptor, the publication reports: In a later analysis, the rate of TCR association differed among HLA loci, with DRB1 alleles having the most associated TCRs and HLA-C alleles having the fewest. In an earlier analysis of over 550 of the donors, most TCR beta V segments were observed in productive rearrangements about 87% or about 30% of the time, broadly matching IMGT annotations. Specific HLA alleles were associated with 16,951 TCR beta sequences at a false discovery rate of 0.05 in a later analysis. Three of the identified cytomegalovirus-associated TCR beta chains were confirmed in vitro to be specific for cytomegalovirus antigens. In a later analysis, HLA-associated TCR beta chains were found to be more clonally expanded and to have lower generation probabilities than equally common non-associated chains. Correlated functional status among segregating V segments might reflect linkage disequilibrium, but an unknown experimental factor could not be ruled out. In both the original and validation cohorts, the classifier was reported to diagnose cytomegalovirus status with high specificity and sensitivity. Sequencing depth was assumed to be roughly uniform across donors in the presence/absence analyses, though that assumption may not hold. Strong co-occurrence of HLA alleles, especially DR and DQ, made assigning TCR associations to individual alleles difficult. A total of fewer than 200 TCR beta chains were listed by the study as associated with cytomegalovirus. The authors suggested that the approach could potentially be generalized to other disease states and immunological phenotypes. Most TCR sequences were seen in very few donors, while some public TCRs were found in many individuals. The 87-base-pair reads could not distinguish some IMGT-functional V segments, including TRBV6-2 and TRBV6-3, so those segments were excluded. A later genetic analysis associated a missense DCLRE1C variant with V-gene and J-gene trimming of TCR beta chains, and an independent cohort replicated the association. HLA typing was unavailable for some donors at each locus, so association tests used only the typed subset. The cohort was sequenced for TCR beta chains only, and without alpha or paired-chain data the features that could be detected were limited. A cluster of highly shared sequence variants was judged likely to represent a technical artifact of the sequencing pipeline. According to a later analysis, most CMV-associated TCR beta chains appeared to be HLA-restricted, and the HLA associations seemed to be driven largely by CMV exposure. A later analysis reported that several top co-occurrence clusters appeared linked to parvovirus B19, influenza, CMV and Epstein-Barr virus. Compared with the approximately 720-donor mean, donors in an Asian-associated ancestry cluster had fewer N-insertions in productive TCRs, according to a later genetic analysis. A further reported finding was that TCR beta sequences accurately predicted the HLA-A and HLA-B alleles for most subjects in the first cohort. CMV serostatus was the only immune exposure information available for the cohort. Because counts were too low, around 17 rarely observed V segments, including chromosome 9 orphons, were left out of the earlier analysis of over 550 of the donors.

The germline V end is reduced by 3 bases and the J end by 8 bases; junction bases left unmatched: 8. CDR1 and CDR2 are read off the germline V gene as LGHNA and YSLEER. There are 16 amino acids in the CDR3, from cysteine to phenylalanine inclusive. The kept DNA is CDR3 alone, 48 bases in frame from the first base. Material for sequencing was PBMCs. This TCR derives from a female donor in good health and CMV-seropositive. The V and J genes are TRBV4-3 and TRBJ2-1; the junction holds 12 bases that match TRBD1. The nucleotides are TGCGCCAGCAGCCATCCACCGGGACAGGGGGCCGATGAGCAGTTCTTC. It is translated as CASSHPPGQGADEQFF.